The 3 T cell receptor beta chains below all came from one sample that was sequenced in a study of STAT5B mutations in CD4+ large granular lymphocyte leukemia. Assay: immunoSEQ multiplex PCR; the TCRdb copy retains only in-frame clones and omits some. The profile covers 34,000 or so clones, with approximately 86% appearing a single time and 4.4% taken by the ten largest. The specimen was CD4+ T cells from blood buffy coats. These receptors were obtained from a human donor in good health.

The chain combines TRBV7-2 with TRBJ2-1; 7 bases line up with TRBD2. This CDR3 has 16 residues. Trimming took 5 bases from V and 0 from J; bases not matched to a gene: 7. Germline V CDR1 and CDR2: SGHTA, FQGNSA. The CDR3 nucleotides are TGTGCCAGCAGCCAAGTAGCGGGCGCCTCCTACAATGAGCAGTTCTTC. As protein: CASSQVAGASYNEQFF.

V is TRBV27 and J is TRBJ1-2, with D hard to call. Trimming removed 10 bases from V and 0 bases from J, with 15 bases in between. CDR3 length: 14 amino acids. Per germline, CDR1 MNHEY and CDR2 SMNVEV (reference sequence). The CDR3 sequence: CATRSRESNYGYTF. CDR3 bases: TGTGCCACCAGATCCCGGGAGTCTAACTATGGCTACACCTTC.

This clone was picked up a small number of times. The CDR3 coding sequence is TGTGCCAGCAGCCATGCTGCAGGGGGCTTCGTCGAGCAGTACTTC. This codes for CASSHAAGGFVEQYF. The rearrangement uses TRBV5-4 and TRBJ2-7; the match to TRBD1 covers 8 bases. The germline CDR1 and CDR2 sequences are SGHNT and YYREEE (reference sequence). J gave up 6 bases and V 4 bases, and 12 bases lay outside the gene matches. CDR3 length: 15 residues.